The rows below give T cell receptor beta chains drawn from one sample of a study of blood T cell repertoires in COVID-19. TCRdb keeps only in-frame clones here, not all; method: immunoSEQ multiplex PCR. The table lists 340,000 or so clones, around four fifths of them singletons. Sample: peripheral blood. These receptor sequences come from a man aged 25-45 years with active or convalescent COVID-19. Both conserved end residues are trimmed from each CDR3. The order of the fields is J gene, V gene, CDR3 protein.

J gene: TRBJ2-3; V gene: TRBV5-1; CDR3 protein: ASSLQTGFTDTQY
J gene: TRBJ2-2; V gene: TRBV2; CDR3 protein: ASSGLAGNTGELF
J gene: TRBJ2-1; V gene: TRBV5-4; CDR3 protein: ASSLGGGTSGRQEQF
J gene: TRBJ2-7; V gene: TRBV30; CDR3 protein: AFEPGQSSYEQY
J gene: TRBJ2-7; V gene: TRBV3-1/TRBV3-2; CDR3 protein: ASSPQMRELPYEQY
J gene: TRBJ2-1; V gene: TRBV9; CDR3 protein: ASSVGSSAGEGNEQF
J gene: TRBJ2-3; V gene: TRBV2; CDR3 protein: ASRDRNSGRTDTQY
J gene: TRBJ2-7; V gene: TRBV27; CDR3 protein: ASSGISPTSGGAELFEQY
J gene: TRBJ1-5; V gene: TRBV5-1; CDR3 protein: ASSDGSSNQPQH
J gene: TRBJ1-4; V gene: TRBV4-1; CDR3 protein: ASSSIIGGKLF
J gene: TRBJ2-3; V gene: TRBV2; CDR3 protein: ASPRGGTQY
J gene: TRBJ2-1; V gene: TRBV27; CDR3 protein: ASSLKASGGNEQF
J gene: TRBJ2-1; V gene: TRBV7-3; CDR3 protein: ASSPYSYPRGEQF
J gene: TRBJ1-2; V gene: TRBV6-2/TRBV6-3; CDR3 protein: ASSPGAGPYGYT
J gene: TRBJ2-7; V gene: TRBV7-2; CDR3 protein: ASSESLAAEYEQY
J gene: TRBJ2-1; V gene: TRBV7-9; CDR3 protein: ASSLDTGDDEQF
J gene: TRBJ2-3; V gene: TRBV9; CDR3 protein: ASSVVDTASTDTQY
J gene: TRBJ2-1; V gene: TRBV7-9; CDR3 protein: ASSSSLSRTRVNEQF
J gene: TRBJ2-7; V gene: TRBV25-1; CDR3 protein: ASSGAGTSGFSEEQY
J gene: TRBJ1-5; V gene: TRBV2; CDR3 protein: ASSDVQLYSNQPQH
J gene: TRBJ1-3; V gene: TRBV13; CDR3 protein: ASSPREISGNTIY
J gene: TRBJ2-3; V gene: TRBV7-2; CDR3 protein: ASSLVASGTRTDTQY
J gene: TRBJ2-7; V gene: TRBV2; CDR3 protein: ASSMAPGAGYEQY
J gene: TRBJ2-7; V gene: TRBV6-1; CDR3 protein: ASSEFRSEQY
J gene: TRBJ1-1; V gene: TRBV9; CDR3 protein: ASSARTGGGGTEAF
J gene: TRBJ2-7; V gene: TRBV9; CDR3 protein: ASSPRLAGEKREQY
J gene: TRBJ2-7; V gene: TRBV3-1/TRBV3-2; CDR3 protein: ASNNAGSEQY
J gene: TRBJ2-1; V gene: TRBV9; CDR3 protein: ASSPRASGAYNEQF
J gene: TRBJ2-5; V gene: TRBV18; CDR3 protein: ASSLGSRRETQY
J gene: TRBJ1-2; V gene: TRBV5-8; CDR3 protein: ASSLRQGPGNGYT
J gene: TRBJ2-1; V gene: TRBV30; CDR3 protein: AWIPGSSYNEQF
J gene: TRBJ2-2; V gene: TRBV2; CDR3 protein: ASTPRAASTGELF
J gene: TRBJ2-1; V gene: TRBV4-2; CDR3 protein: ASSRRLAGGTYEQF
J gene: TRBJ2-5; V gene: TRBV30; CDR3 protein: AWEAGGRETQY
J gene: TRBJ2-7; V gene: TRBV9; CDR3 protein: ASISGRPYEQY
J gene: TRBJ2-2; V gene: TRBV19; CDR3 protein: ASSAQGGTGELF
J gene: TRBJ2-1; V gene: TRBV7-2; CDR3 protein: ASSTRGGIRALEQF
J gene: TRBJ2-2; V gene: TRBV11-3; CDR3 protein: ASSPPGTSGGDGELF
J gene: TRBJ1-4; V gene: TRBV6-5; CDR3 protein: ASTRTGGLREKLF
J gene: TRBJ1-1; V gene: TRBV6-5; CDR3 protein: ASTLQGSTEAF
J gene: TRBJ2-3; V gene: TRBV19; CDR3 protein: ASSIRGLAGGFTDTQY
J gene: TRBJ2-1; V gene: TRBV3-1/TRBV3-2; CDR3 protein: ASSQDFGEGSNEQF
J gene: TRBJ2-3; V gene: TRBV7-2; CDR3 protein: ASSLLAGAGDTQY
J gene: TRBJ2-5; V gene: TRBV13; CDR3 protein: ASSRGQAQETQY
J gene: TRBJ2-7; V gene: TRBV13; CDR3 protein: ASSPKGQDYEQY
J gene: TRBJ2-2; V gene: TRBV19; CDR3 protein: ASSIGGSPTGELF
J gene: TRBJ2-7; V gene: TRBV28; CDR3 protein: ASSLIGYEQY
J gene: TRBJ2-7; V gene: TRBV18; CDR3 protein: ASSPGRAYSYEQY
J gene: TRBJ2-3; V gene: TRBV10-3; CDR3 protein: AISRGGNTDTQY
J gene: TRBJ1-5; V gene: TRBV19; CDR3 protein: ASSAEDRKYDQPQH
J gene: TRBJ2-7; V gene: TRBV5-1; CDR3 protein: ASSSGTSGRPLYEQY
J gene: TRBJ1-1; V gene: TRBV19; CDR3 protein: ASSIGVRTEAF
J gene: TRBJ2-5; V gene: TRBV7-7; CDR3 protein: ASSRAGEQETQY
J gene: TRBJ2-3; V gene: TRBV7-3; CDR3 protein: ASSYTPGQGSLTDTQY
J gene: TRBJ2-5; V gene: TRBV7-2; CDR3 protein: ASSLMSGRAGETQY
J gene: TRBJ1-3; V gene: TRBV6-5; CDR3 protein: ASSTGWKAGNTIY
J gene: TRBJ2-1; V gene: TRBV5-1; CDR3 protein: ASSGGLAGGPSRNEQF